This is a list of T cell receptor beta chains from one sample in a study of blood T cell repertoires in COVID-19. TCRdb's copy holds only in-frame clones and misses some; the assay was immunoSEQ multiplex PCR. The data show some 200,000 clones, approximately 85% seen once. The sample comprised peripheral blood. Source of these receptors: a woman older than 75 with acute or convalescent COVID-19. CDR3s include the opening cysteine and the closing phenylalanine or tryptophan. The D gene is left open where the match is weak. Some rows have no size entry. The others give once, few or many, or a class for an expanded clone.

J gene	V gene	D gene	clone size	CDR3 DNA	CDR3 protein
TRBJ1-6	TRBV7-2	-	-	TGTGCCAGCAGCCCGGCATTTACGGCGGATTCACCCCTCCACTTT	CASSPAFTADSPLHF
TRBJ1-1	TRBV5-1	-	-	TGCGCCAGCAGCTTGTTATCCAGAGGGAACACTGAAGCTTTCTTT	CASSLLSRGNTEAFF
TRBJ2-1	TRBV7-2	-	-	TGTGCCAGCAGCTCCGACTCCTCCTACAATGAGCAGTTCTTC	CASSSDSSYNEQFF
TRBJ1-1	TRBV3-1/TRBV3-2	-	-	TGTGCCAGCAGCACAGGGTTGGCGAACACTGAAGCTTTCTTT	CASSTGLANTEAFF
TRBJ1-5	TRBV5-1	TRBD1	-	TGCGCCAGCAGCCCAACAGGGGATCAGCCCCAGCATTTT	CASSPTGDQPQHF
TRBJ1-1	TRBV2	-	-	TGTGCCAGCAGTAGGAGGGGGAACACTGAAGCTTTCTTT	CASSRRGNTEAFF
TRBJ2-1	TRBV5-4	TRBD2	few	TGTGCCAGCAGCTGGAAGGGTGGCGGGAGAAGGGGCAATGAGCAGTTCTTC	CASSWKGGGRRGNEQFF
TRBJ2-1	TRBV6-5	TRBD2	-	TGTGCCAGCACGACTAGCTTGGGGGATGAGCAGTTCTTC	CASTTSLGDEQFF
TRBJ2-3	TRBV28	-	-	TGTGCCAGCAGCCAAAGCACAGATACGCAGTATTTT	CASSQSTDTQYF
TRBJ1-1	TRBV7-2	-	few	TGTGCCAGCAGCTCGGGACAGAACACTGAAGCTTTCTTT	CASSSGQNTEAFF
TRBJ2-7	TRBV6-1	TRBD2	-	TGTGCCAGCAGTGAAGCCCTAGCGGCCTCCTACGAGCAGTACTTC	CASSEALAASYEQYF
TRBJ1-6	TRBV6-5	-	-	TGTGCCAGCAGTTCGCAGGGGCGGAATTCACCCCTCCACTTT	CASSSQGRNSPLHF
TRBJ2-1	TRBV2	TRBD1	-	TGTGCCAGCAGTGTACAGGGGGTCCATGAGCAGTTCTTC	CASSVQGVHEQFF
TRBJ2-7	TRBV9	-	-	TGTGCCAGCAGCGTAGCCTGGGCAGGGTCTGACGAGCAGTACTTC	CASSVAWAGSDEQYF
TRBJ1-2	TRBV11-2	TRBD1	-	TGTGCCAGCAGCCGCATACGGGACAGTCTCTACACCTTC	CASSRIRDSLYTF
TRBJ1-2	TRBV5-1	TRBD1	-	TGCGCCAGCAGCGCCGGGACAGGGGGTGGAATCCTCTATGGCTACACCTTC	CASSAGTGGGILYGYTF
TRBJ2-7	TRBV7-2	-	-	TGTGCCAGCAGCGTGCTCGGGACATCCGAGCAGTACTTC	CASSVLGTSEQYF
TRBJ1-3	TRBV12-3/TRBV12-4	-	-	TGTGCCAGCAGGACTCTGGAAGGTGACACCATATATTTT	CASRTLEGDTIYF
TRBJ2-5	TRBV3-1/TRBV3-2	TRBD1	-	TGTGCCAGCAGCGTAACGGGACAGGGCGGGACCCAGTACTTC	CASSVTGQGGTQYF
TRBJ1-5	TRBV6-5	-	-	TGTGCCAGCAGCCGGGGGGGGCCCAATCAGCCCCAGCATTTT	CASSRGGPNQPQHF
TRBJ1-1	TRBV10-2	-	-	TGCGCCAGCAGTGAGCTTTCGGGAAACACTGAAGCTTTCTTT	CASSELSGNTEAFF
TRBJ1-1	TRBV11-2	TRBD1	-	TGTGCCAGCAGCGCCCGGGACAGGGGGAGGAACACTGAAGCTTTCTTT	CASSARDRGRNTEAFF
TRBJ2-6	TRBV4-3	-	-	TGCGCCAGCAGCCAAGACCCCGGCAGGGGCTCTGGGGCCAACGTCCTGACTTTC	CASSQDPGRGSGANVLTF
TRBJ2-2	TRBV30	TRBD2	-	TGTGCCTGGAGCCGGGGACTAGCGGGAGCCATCGGGGAGCTGTTTTTT	CAWSRGLAGAIGELFF
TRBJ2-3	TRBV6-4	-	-	TGTGCCAGCAGTGACGAGGGGGGGGCCCCAGATACGCAGTATTTT	CASSDEGGAPDTQYF
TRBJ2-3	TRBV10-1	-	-	TGCGCCAGCAGTGAGTCGACCGGGGAGGATACGCAGTATTTT	CASSESTGEDTQYF
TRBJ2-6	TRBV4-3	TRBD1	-	TGCGCCAGCAGCCAAGATGGGACAGGGTTAGCTGGGGCCAACGTCCTGACTTTC	CASSQDGTGLAGANVLTF
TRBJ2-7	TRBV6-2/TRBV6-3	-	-	TGTGCCAGCAGCCCTAGGGCTGGGGAGCCACTCGTGGGCTACGAGCAGTACTTC	CASSPRAGEPLVGYEQYF
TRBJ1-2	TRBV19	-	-	TGTGCCAGTAGTATAGAGGGGCAGGGTAGGGGATCTGGCTACACCTTC	CASSIEGQGRGSGYTF
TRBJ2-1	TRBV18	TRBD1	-	TGTGCCAGCTCACTCAGTAGGGACAGGGGGCCCAATGAGCAGTTCTTC	CASSLSRDRGPNEQFF
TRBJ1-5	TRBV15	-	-	TGTGCCACCAGCAGAGATCCCCAGGTTGGCAATCAGCCCCAGCATTTT	CATSRDPQVGNQPQHF
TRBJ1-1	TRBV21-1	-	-	TGTGCCAGCAGCAAAGTGGGGCCCCTTGCGAACACTGAAGCTTTCTTT	CASSKVGPLANTEAFF
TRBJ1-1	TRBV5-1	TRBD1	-	TGCGCCAGCAGCGGGGGACAGATGAACACTGAAGCTTTCTTT	CASSGGQMNTEAFF
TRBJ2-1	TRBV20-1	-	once	TGCAGTGCTAGTGGGTCGGGAGTTCTTGAGCAGTTCTTC	CSASGSGVLEQFF
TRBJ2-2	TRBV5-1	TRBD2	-	TGCGCCAGCAGCTTGGATCTAGCGGGAGGAGGCGGGGAGCTGTTTTTT	CASSLDLAGGGGELFF
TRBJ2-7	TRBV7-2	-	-	TGTGCCAGCAGCCGCGGATGGGGGGTTGTCGAGCAGTACTTC	CASSRGWGVVEQYF
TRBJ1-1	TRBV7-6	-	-	TGTGCCAGCAAGCTCAGGGGCAGAGATGCGGGCGATGAAGCTTTCTTT	CASKLRGRDAGDEAFF
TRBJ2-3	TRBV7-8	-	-	TGTGCCAGCAGCTCAGCCAGGCCTAGCGGCACAGATACGCAGTATTTT	CASSSARPSGTDTQYF
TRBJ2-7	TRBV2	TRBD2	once	TGTGCCACGCGACCGGGAGGGCTCTCCTACGAGCAGTACTTC	CATRPGGLSYEQYF
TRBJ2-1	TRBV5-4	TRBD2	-	TGTGCCAGCAGCTTGGGGACTAGCGGATCCTACAATGAGCAGTTCTTC	CASSLGTSGSYNEQFF
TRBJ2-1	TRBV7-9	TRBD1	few	TGTGCCAGCAGCTTAGCGGGACAGTACAATGAGCAGTTCTTC	CASSLAGQYNEQFF
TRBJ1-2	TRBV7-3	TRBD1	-	TGTGCCAGCAGCCCCGGGACAGGGTTCTACACCTTC	CASSPGTGFYTF
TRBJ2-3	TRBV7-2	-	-	TGTGCCAGCAGCCTTGGGGCAGGGCCCACAGATACGCAGTATTTT	CASSLGAGPTDTQYF
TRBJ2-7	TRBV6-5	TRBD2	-	TGTGCCAGCAGCCCAGAGTGGGGGGGGTCCAACGAGCAGTACTTC	CASSPEWGGSNEQYF
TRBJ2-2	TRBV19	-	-	TGTGCCAGTAGTATAGGGCAAACGCCAACCGGGGAGCTGTTTTTT	CASSIGQTPTGELFF
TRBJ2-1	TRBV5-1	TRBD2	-	TGCGCCAGCACTCGTCGGAGCGGGATACTCACCGGCGACAATGAGCAGTTCTTC	CASTRRSGILTGDNEQFF
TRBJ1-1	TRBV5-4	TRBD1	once	TGTGCCAGCAGCCCAGCTGGGGACAGGACCATTGAAGCTTTCTTT	CASSPAGDRTIEAFF
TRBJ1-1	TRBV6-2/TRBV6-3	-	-	TGTGCCAGCAGTTACGGCAGGGGGAACACTGAAGCTTTCTTT	CASSYGRGNTEAFF